These 8 T cell receptor beta chains originate from one sample sequenced in a study of CD8 T cells in ankylosing spondylitis. The study, taken as a whole, reports: For ankylosing spondylitis blood, a TCR beta motif of eight or nine highly homologous variants appeared characteristic.

Each CDR3 protein is one row after TCRdb ran MiXCR on the 5' RACE reads. The sample holds around 440,000 distinct CDR3 sequences, about 15% seen once. Antigens for these TCRs are unknown. The sequenced material came from blood, either unsorted or a sorted T cell fraction (not recorded which). The receptors here all came from a male donor with ankylosing spondylitis.

This chain links TRBV2 with TRBJ1-1; D unresolved. V shed 10 bases and J shed 0 bases, with 15 bases lying between them. Germline V gene sequence: CDR1 SNHLY, CDR2 FYNNEI. The CDR3 totals 14 residues. This chain's CDR3 is CATRGGRLNTEAFF. The DNA for the CDR3 is TGTGCCACTCGGGGAGGACGGTTGAACACTGAAGCTTTCTTT. Combining the CDR3 with reference TRBV2 and TRBJ1-1 gives the whole variable domain EPEVTQTPSHQVTQMGQEVILRCVPISNHLYFYWYRQILGQKVEFLVSFYNNEISEKSEIFDDQFSVERPDGSNFTLKIRSTKLEDSAMYFCATRGGRLNTEAFFGQGTRLTVV.

This chain uses TRBV28 with TRBJ1-1; perhaps TRBD1 as D (5 bases). V lost 6 bases, J lost 2 bases, and 16 bases lay in between. The CDR3 covers 15 residues. The germline V gene has CDR1 MDHEN and CDR2 SYDVKM. CDR3 loop: CASSPVQGRNTEAFF. The CDR3 DNA sequence: TGTGCCAGCAGCCCGGTCCAGGGCCGTAACACTGAAGCTTTCTTT.

The rearrangement joins TRBV12-3 or TRBV12-4 to TRBJ2-7, with D possibly matching TRBD1 (6 bases). The V and J ends lost 5 bases and 0 bases respectively, with 11 bases between them. There are 14 residues in the CDR3. CDR3 protein: CASSPQGTSYEQYF. The DNA for the CDR3 is TGTGCCAGCAGTCCACAGGGAACCTCCTACGAGCAGTACTTC.

The chain couples TRBV5-6 to TRBJ2-5; TRBD2 is a possible D gene (6 bases). Trimming pared 4 bases from V and 0 bases from J, leaving 10 bases between. In germline, CDR1 is SGHDT, CDR2 YYEEEE. This CDR3 comprises 14 residues. The CDR3: CASSGDSNQETQYF. CDR3 DNA sequence: TGTGCCAGCAGCGGGGACTCCAACCAAGAGACCCAGTACTTC.

There are many counts of this clonotype. V is TRBV12-3 or TRBV12-4 and J is TRBJ2-1; a possible D gene is TRBD2 (5 bases). CDR3 size: 12 residues. V dropped 7 bases and J dropped 9 bases, with 13 bases sitting between them. As DNA, the CDR3 is TGTGCCAGCAACCCCAATGAGGGTGAGCAGTTCTTC. This codes for CASNPNEGEQFF.

The chain recombines TRBV20-1 with TRBJ2-1; 11 nucleotides agree with TRBD1. The CDR3 sequence is 13 residues long. V lost 8 bases and J lost 9; bases outside the gene matches: 9. Germline V CDR1 and CDR2: DFQATT, SNEGSKA (reference sequence). CDR3 residues: CSPPGQGAGEQFF. CDR3 sequence (DNA): TGCAGTCCCCCCGGACAGGGGGCCGGTGAGCAGTTCTTC.

This clonotype was detected ten times or more. The chain's CDR3 is CASSRDLQGRYNEQFF. The CDR3 DNA is TGCGCCAGCAGCCGAGATCTACAGGGGAGGTACAATGAGCAGTTCTTC. The V gene is TRBV5-1, the J gene TRBJ2-1; D perhaps matches TRBD1 (7 bases). The germline V gene encodes CDR1 SGHRS and CDR2 YFSETQ. The CDR3 spans 16 residues. The V gene lost 4 bases and the J gene lost 4 bases, with 18 bases spanning the gap. Full variable domain (missing parts from reference TRBV5-1 and TRBJ2-1): KAGVTQTPRYLIKTRGQQVTLSCSPISGHRSVSWYQQTPGQGLQFLFEYFSETQRNKGNFPGRFSGRQFSNSRSEMNVSTLELGDSALYLCASSRDLQGRYNEQFFGPGTRLTVL.

The chain joins TRBV4-1 to TRBJ2-3; D may correspond to TRBD1 or TRBD2 (5 bases each). V shed 1 base and J shed 2 bases, with 10 bases lying between them. The CDR3 runs to 15 residues. Germline loops: CDR1 MGHRA, CDR2 YSYEKL. The CDR3 sequence: CASSQAGTHTDTQYF. CDR3 bases: TGCGCCAGCAGCCAAGCCGGGACCCACACAGATACGCAGTATTTT.